These 2 T cell receptor beta chains were all obtained from the same sample, sequenced in a study of human T cells and chemical hapten exposure. MiXCR was run by TCRdb on the RACE reads, yielding one entry per CDR3 protein. The sample yields 370,000 or so distinct CDR3 sequences, approximately 4.4% seen once. Time point indicated: patch test 1, 2 weeks after DPC sensitization. The sample's treatment: therapeutic diphenylcyclopropenone sensitization with weekly scalp DPC. The sequencing here drew on whole blood, taken in connection with sensitization to the hapten diphenylcyclopropenone (DPC). The receptors come from a woman aged 50 to 60 with alopecia areata. Some clones in this sample may be carry-over from other donors' samples.

This clonotype came up many times. The chain is built from TRBV12-3 or TRBV12-4 and TRBJ2-7; TRBD2 might be the D (6 bases). The CDR3 is 14 residues long. The germline V and J ends were trimmed by 6 bases and 8 bases, with 20 bases remaining between them. In DNA, the CDR3 is TGTGCCAGCAGCCGCTCCGGGGGAGCCAACAAGCAGTACTTC. Translated: CASSRSGGANKQYF.

This clonotype has a count of ten or more. The rearrangement joins TRBV28 to TRBJ2-1; 10 bases align to TRBD2. CDR1 and CDR2 from the germline V gene are MDHEN and SYDVKM. This CDR3 is 15 amino acids long. The junction had 7 bases not matched to a gene; V was cut back by 8 bases and J by 3 bases. Here the CDR3 DNA reads TGTGCCAGCTCCCCCCGGACTAGCGGCTACAATGAGCAGTTCTTC. Translation: CASSPRTSGYNEQFF.